This TCR beta chain appears in the sequencing data of a study of blood T cell repertoires in COVID-19. This clone has just one count. This CDR3 spans 12 amino acids. Deletions cut 6 bases from V and 7 bases from J, with 12 bases between. The germline CDR1 and CDR2 sequences are LNHDA and SQIVND (reference sequence). Repertoires were generated with immunoSEQ multiplex PCR, while TCRdb's copy carries only in-frame clones and drops some. The sample has a few hundred thousand clones, 65% to 90% seen once. The sample taken for sequencing was PBMCs or T cells enriched from blood (not recorded which). The V and J genes are TRBV19 and TRBJ1-2; D perhaps matches TRBD1 (6 bases). The sequence derives from a woman aged 40 to 55 with acute COVID-19. The CDR3 region is CASSAGAGGYTF. The CDR3 DNA reads TGTGCCAGTAGCGCGGGGGCCGGTGGCTACACCTTC.